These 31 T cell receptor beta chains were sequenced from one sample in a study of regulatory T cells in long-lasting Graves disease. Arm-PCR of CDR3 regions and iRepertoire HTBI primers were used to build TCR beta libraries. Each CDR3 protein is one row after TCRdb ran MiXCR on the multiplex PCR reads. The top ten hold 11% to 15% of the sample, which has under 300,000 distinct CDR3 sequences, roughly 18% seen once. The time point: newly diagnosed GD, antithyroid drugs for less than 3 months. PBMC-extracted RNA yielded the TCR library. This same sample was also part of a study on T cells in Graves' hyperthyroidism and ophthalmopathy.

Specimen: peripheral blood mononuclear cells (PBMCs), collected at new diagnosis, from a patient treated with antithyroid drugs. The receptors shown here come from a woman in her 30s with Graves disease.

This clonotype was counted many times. The CDR3 region is CASSPPGTGGNEQYF. The CDR3 DNA reads as TGTGCCAGCTCACCACCTGGGACAGGGGGGAACGAGCAGTACTTC. The rearrangement joins TRBV18 to TRBJ2-7; 11 bases line up with TRBD1. Per the germline V gene, CDR1 is KGHSH and CDR2 is LQKENI. With V trimmed by 0 bases and J by 5 bases, 3 bases remained unmatched. The CDR3 length is 15 residues.

Here the CDR3 DNA reads TGTGCCAGCAGTTACATACAGGAAACTGATAACTATGGCTACACCTTC. It yields the protein CASSYIQETDNYGYTF. The chain carries TRBV6-2 or TRBV6-3 and TRBJ1-2; D perhaps matches TRBD1 (5 bases). V gave up 2 bases and J gave up 1 base, with 14 bases separating them. CDR1 MNHEY and CDR2 SVGEGT come from the germline V gene. This CDR3 contains 16 residues.

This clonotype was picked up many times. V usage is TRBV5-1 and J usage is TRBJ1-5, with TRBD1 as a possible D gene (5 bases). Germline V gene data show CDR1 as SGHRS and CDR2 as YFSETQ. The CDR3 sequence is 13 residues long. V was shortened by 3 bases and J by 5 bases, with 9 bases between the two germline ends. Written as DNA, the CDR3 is TGCGCCAGCAGCTGGGGGAAAGATCAGCCCCAGCATTTT. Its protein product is CASSWGKDQPQHF.

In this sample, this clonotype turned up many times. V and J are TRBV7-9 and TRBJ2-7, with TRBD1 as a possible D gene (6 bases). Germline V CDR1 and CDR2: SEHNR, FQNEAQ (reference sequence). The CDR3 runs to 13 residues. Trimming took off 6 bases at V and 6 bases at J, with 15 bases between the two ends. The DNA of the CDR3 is TGTGCCAGCAGGCCAAGCAGGGGTCGCGAGCAGTACTTC. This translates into CASRPSRGREQYF.

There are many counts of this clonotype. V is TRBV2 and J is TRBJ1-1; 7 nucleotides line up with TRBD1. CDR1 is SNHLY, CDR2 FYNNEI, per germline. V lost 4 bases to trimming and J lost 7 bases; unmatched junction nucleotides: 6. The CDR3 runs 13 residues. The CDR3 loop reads CASSAEYRGEAFF. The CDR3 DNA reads TGTGCCAGCAGTGCCGAGTACAGGGGTGAAGCTTTCTTT.

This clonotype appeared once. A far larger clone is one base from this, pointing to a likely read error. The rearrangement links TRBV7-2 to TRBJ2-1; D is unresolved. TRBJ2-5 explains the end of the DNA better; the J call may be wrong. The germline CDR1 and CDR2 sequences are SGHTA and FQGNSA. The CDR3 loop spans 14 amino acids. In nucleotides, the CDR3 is TGTACCAGCAACGTCAGAAGTGGGCAAAAGACCCAGTACTTC. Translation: CTSNVRSGQKTQYF.

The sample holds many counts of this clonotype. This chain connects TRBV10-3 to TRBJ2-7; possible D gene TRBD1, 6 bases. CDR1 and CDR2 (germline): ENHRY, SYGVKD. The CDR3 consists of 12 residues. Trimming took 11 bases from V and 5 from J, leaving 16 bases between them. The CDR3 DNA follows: TGTGCCGCCGGGACAACCGGCAACGAGCAGTACTTC. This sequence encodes CAAGTTGNEQYF.

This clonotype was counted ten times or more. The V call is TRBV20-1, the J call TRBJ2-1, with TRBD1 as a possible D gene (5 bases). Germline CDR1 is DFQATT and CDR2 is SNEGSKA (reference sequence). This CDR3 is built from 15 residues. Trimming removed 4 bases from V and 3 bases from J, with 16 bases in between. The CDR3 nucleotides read TGCAGTGCTACCAGACAGTCCACCCTCTACAATGAGCAGTTCTTC. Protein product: CSATRQSTLYNEQFF.

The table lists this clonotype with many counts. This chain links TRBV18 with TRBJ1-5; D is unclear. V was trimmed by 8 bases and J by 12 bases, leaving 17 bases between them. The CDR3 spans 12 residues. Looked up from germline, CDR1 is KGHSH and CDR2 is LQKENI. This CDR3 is CASRPDYGIQHF. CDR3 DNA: TGTGCCAGCCGACCGGACTACGGGATCCAGCATTTT.

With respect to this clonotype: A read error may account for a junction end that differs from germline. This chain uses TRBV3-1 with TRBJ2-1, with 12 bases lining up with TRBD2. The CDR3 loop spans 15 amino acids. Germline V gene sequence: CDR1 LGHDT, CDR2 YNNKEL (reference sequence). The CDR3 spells CASSPTSGGQDEQSF. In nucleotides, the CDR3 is TGTGCCAGCAGCCCTACTAGCGGGGGGCAGGATGAGCAGTCCTTC.

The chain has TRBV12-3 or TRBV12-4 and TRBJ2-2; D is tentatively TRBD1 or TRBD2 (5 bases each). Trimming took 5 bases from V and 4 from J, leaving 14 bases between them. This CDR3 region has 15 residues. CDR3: CASSVMGVGTGELFF. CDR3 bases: TGTGCCAGCAGTGTAATGGGGGTCGGCACCGGGGAGCTGTTTTTT.

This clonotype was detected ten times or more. The CDR3 spells CASSFGQNYGYTF. CDR3 nucleotides: TGTGCCAGCAGTTTTGGACAGAACTATGGCTACACCTTC. The chain is built from TRBV12-3 or TRBV12-4 and TRBJ1-2; D is perhaps TRBD1 (6 bases). V was cut by 3 bases and J by 2 bases, with 7 bases left in between. This CDR3 contains 13 residues.

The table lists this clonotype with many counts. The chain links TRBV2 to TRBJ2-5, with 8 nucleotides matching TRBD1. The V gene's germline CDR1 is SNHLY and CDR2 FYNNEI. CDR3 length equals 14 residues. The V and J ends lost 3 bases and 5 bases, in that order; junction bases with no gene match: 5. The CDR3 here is CASSDTRGQETQYF. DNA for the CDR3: TGTGCCAGCAGTGATACCAGGGGGCAGGAGACCCAGTACTTC. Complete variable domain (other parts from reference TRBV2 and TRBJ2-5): EPEVTQTPSHQVTQMGQEVILRCVPISNHLYFYWYRQILGQKVEFLVSFYNNEISEKSEIFDDQFSVERPDGSNFTLKIRSTKLEDSAMYFCASSDTRGQETQYFGPGTRLLVL.

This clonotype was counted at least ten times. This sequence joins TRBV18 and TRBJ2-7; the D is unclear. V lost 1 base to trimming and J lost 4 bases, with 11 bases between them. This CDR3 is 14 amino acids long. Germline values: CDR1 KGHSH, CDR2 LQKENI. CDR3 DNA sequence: TGTGCCAGCTCACCACGAGGTAAGGAGTACGAGCAGTACTTC. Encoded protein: CASSPRGKEYEQYF.

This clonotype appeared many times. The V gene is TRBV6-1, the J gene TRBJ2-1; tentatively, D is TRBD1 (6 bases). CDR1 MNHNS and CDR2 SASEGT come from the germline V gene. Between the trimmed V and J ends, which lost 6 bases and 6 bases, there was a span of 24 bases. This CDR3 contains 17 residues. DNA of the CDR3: TGTGCCAGCAGGCCAATCGGGACACCAAATGGGGTCAATGAGCAGTTCTTC. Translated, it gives CASRPIGTPNGVNEQFF.

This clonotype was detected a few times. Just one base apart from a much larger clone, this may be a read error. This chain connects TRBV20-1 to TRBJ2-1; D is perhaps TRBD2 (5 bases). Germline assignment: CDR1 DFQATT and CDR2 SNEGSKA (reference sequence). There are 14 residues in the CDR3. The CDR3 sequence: CNAQGRTAYNEQFF. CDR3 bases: TGCAATGCCCAAGGAAGGACTGCATACAATGAGCAGTTCTTC.

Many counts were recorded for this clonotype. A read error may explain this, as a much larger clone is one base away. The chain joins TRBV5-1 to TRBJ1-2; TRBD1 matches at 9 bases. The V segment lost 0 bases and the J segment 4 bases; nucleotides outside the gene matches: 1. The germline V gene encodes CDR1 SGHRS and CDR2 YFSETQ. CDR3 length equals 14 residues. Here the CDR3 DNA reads TGCGCCAGCAGCTTGGGGGACAGGGCCTATGGCTACACCTTC. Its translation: CASSLGDRAYGYTF.

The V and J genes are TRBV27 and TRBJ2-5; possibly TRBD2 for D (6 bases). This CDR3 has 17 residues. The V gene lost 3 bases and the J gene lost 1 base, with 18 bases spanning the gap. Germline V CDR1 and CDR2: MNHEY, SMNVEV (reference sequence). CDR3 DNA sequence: TGTGCCAGCAGTTTCGCCACCGCATTGGGGGGCCAAGAGACCCAGTACTTC. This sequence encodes CASSFATALGGQETQYF.

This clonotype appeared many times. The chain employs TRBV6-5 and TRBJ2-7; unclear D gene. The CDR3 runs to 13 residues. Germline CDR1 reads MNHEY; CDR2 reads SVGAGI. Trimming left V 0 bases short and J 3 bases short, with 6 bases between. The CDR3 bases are TGTGCCAGCAGTTACTCAGGGCTCTACGAGCAGTACTTC. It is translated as CASSYSGLYEQYF.

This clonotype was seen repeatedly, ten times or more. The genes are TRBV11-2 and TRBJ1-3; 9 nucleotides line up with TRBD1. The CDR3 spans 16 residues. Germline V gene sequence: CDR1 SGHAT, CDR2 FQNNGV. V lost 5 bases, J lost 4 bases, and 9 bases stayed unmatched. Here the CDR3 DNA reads TGTGCCAGCAGCAGGGGGACAGGGCCAATCGGAAACACCATATATTTT. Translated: CASSRGTGPIGNTIYF.

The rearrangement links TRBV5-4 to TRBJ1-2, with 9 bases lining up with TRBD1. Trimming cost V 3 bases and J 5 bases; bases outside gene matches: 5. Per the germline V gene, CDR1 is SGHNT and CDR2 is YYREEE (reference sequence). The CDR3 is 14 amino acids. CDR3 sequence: CASSSWTGAYGYTF. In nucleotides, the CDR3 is TGTGCCAGCAGCTCTTGGACAGGGGCTTATGGCTACACCTTC.

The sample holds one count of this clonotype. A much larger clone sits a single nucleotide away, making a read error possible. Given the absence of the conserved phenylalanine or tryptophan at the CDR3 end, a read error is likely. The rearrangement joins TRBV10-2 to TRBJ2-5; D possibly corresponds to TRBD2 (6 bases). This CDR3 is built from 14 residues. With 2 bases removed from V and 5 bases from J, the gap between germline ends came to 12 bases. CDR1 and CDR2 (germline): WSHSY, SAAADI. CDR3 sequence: CASSENGGSETQYS. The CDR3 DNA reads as TGCGCCAGCAGTGAGAATGGAGGGTCCGAGACCCAGTACTCC.

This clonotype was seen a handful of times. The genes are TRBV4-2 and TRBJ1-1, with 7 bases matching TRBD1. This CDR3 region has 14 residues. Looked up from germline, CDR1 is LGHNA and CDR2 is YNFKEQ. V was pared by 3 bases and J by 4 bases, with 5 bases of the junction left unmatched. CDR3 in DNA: TGTGCCAGCAGCCACACAGGGGCCTTCACTGAAGCTTTCTTT. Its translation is CASSHTGAFTEAFF.

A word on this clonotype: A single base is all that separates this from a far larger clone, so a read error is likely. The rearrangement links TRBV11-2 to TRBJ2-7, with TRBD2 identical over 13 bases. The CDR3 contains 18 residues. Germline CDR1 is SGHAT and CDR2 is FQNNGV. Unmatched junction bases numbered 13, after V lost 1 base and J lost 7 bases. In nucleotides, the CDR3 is TGTGCCAGCAGCTTAGCGGGACTAGCGGGGAGCTCCTACAATGAGCAGTACTTC. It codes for CASSLAGLAGSSYNEQYF.

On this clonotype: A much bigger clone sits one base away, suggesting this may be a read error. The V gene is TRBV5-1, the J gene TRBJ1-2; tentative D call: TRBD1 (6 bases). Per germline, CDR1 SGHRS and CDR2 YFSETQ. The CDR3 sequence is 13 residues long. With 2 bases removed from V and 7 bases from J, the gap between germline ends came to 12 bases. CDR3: CASSFNTGFGYTF. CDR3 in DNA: TGCGCCAGCAGCTTCAACACAGGGTTTGGCTACACCTTC.

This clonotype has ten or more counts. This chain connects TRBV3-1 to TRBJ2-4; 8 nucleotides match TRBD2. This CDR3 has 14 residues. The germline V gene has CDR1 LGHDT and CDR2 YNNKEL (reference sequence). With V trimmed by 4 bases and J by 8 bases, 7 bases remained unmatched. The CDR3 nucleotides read TGTGCCAGCAGCCCCGGGACTAGTATATACATTCAGTACTTC. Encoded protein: CASSPGTSIYIQYF.

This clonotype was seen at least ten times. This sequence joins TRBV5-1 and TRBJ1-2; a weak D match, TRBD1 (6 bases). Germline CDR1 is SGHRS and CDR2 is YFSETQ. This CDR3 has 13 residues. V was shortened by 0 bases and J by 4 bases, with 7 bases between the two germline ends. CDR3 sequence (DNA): TGCGCCAGCAGCTTGGAGGGGGGCTATGGCTACACCTTC. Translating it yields CASSLEGGYGYTF. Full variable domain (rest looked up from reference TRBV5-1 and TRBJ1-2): KAGVTQTPRYLIKTRGQQVTLSCSPISGHRSVSWYQQTPGQGLQFLFEYFSETQRNKGNFPGRFSGRQFSNSRSEMNVSTLELGDSALYLCASSLEGGYGYTFGSGTRLTVV.

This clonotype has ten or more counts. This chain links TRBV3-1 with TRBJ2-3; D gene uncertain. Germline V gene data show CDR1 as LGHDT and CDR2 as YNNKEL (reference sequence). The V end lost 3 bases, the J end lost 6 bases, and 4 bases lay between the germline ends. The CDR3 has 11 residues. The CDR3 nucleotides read TGTGCCAGCAGCCAGGTGGATACGCAGTATTTT. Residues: CASSQVDTQYF.

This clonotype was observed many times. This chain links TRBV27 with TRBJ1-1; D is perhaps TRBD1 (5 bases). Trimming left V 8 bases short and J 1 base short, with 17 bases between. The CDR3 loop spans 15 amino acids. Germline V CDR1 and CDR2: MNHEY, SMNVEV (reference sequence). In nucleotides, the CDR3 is TGTGCCAGCGTATCCAGGGTGAGGGAGAACACTGAAGCTTTCTTT. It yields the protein CASVSRVRENTEAFF.

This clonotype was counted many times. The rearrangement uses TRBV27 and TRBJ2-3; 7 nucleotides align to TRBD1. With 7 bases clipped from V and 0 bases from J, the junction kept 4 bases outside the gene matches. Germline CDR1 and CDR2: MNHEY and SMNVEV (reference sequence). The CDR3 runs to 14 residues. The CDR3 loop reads CASKTGDSTDTQYF. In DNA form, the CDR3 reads TGTGCCAGCAAAACAGGGGATAGCACAGATACGCAGTATTTT.

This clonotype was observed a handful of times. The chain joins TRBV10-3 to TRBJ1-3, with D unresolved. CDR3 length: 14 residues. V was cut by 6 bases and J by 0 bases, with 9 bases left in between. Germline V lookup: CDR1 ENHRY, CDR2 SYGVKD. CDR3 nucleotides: TGTGCCATCAGCGGACTTCTCTCTGGAAACACCATATATTTT. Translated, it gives CAISGLLSGNTIYF.